Following are 22 T cell receptor beta chains from one sample sequenced in a study of T-cell reconstitution after alpha-beta-depleted transplantation in children. Preparation of the TCRbeta library used unique molecular identifiers. TCRdb itself ran the PCR reads through MiXCR, one entry per CDR3 protein. Of about 400,000 distinct CDR3 sequences listed, roughly 17% are singletons. The specimen was PBMCs, mostly from graft donor cells, collected 360 days after TCRalphabeta/CD19-depleted stem cell transplant. The receptor set was obtained from a boy younger than two who had a stem cell transplant for Wiskott-Aldrich syndrome, so the T cells may come from the graft donor.

The chain couples TRBV12-3 or TRBV12-4 to TRBJ2-1; 12 bases fit TRBD1. This CDR3 has 15 residues. J lost 9 bases, V lost 6 bases, and 9 bases had no gene match. DNA for the CDR3: TGTGCCAGCAGACCCATGGGACAGGGGGCTTTTGAGCAGTTCTTC. The encoded protein is CASRPMGQGAFEQFF.

The chain employs TRBV12-3 or TRBV12-4 and TRBJ2-2; TRBD2 is a possible D gene (6 bases). The CDR3 covers 16 residues. The V end was cut by 7 bases, the J end by 5 bases, with 20 bases between. CDR3 bases: TGTGCCAGCAACCCTCAGACGTGGGGGAGGACCGGGGAGCTGTTTTTT. This gives the protein CASNPQTWGRTGELFF.

This clonotype was seen a handful of times. The rearrangement joins TRBV4-1 to TRBJ2-5, with 10 bases that match TRBD1. The CDR3 runs to 15 residues. The trim removed 2 bases at V and 4 bases at J, leaving 4 bases unmatched. The V gene's germline CDR1 is MGHRA and CDR2 YSYEKL. The CDR3 DNA is TGCGCCAGCAGCCAACTGGACAGGGGGATAGAGACCCAGTACTTC. It is translated as CASSQLDRGIETQYF.

The gene calls are TRBV5-1 and TRBJ2-2; D could derive from TRBD1 or TRBD2 (5 bases each). The germline gives CDR1 SGHRS, CDR2 YFSETQ. The germline V and J ends were trimmed by 0 bases and 0 bases, with 9 bases remaining between them. The CDR3 is 16 amino acids. CDR3: CASSLGGSPNTGELFF. As DNA, the CDR3 is TGCGCCAGCAGCTTGGGGGGGAGTCCGAACACCGGGGAGCTGTTTTTT.

This clonotype was seen a few times. J is TRBJ2-5 and V is TRBV20-1; TRBD1 matches 8 bases. The germline CDR1 and CDR2 sequences are DFQATT and SNEGSKA (reference sequence). The CDR3 totals 12 residues. Unmatched junction bases numbered 2, after V lost 4 bases and J lost 4 bases. CDR3 in amino acids: CSATGTGETQYF. DNA of the CDR3: TGCAGTGCTACTGGGACAGGAGAGACCCAGTACTTC.

This clonotype appeared a few times. The chain uses TRBV6-2 or TRBV6-3 and TRBJ1-1; D gene ambiguous. The germline V and J ends were trimmed by 7 bases and 5 bases, with 14 bases remaining between them. There are 13 residues in the CDR3. In germline, CDR1 is MNHEY, CDR2 SVGEGT. CDR3 sequence reads: CASTLVDVTEAFF. Here the CDR3 DNA reads TGTGCCAGCACCCTAGTGGATGTTACTGAAGCTTTCTTT.

This clonotype was counted at least ten times. This CDR3 is CASSQLVRSSYNEQFF. In DNA form, the CDR3 reads TGCGCCAGCAGCCAATTAGTCAGGAGCTCCTACAATGAGCAGTTCTTC. The chain combines TRBV4-3 with TRBJ2-1; D call uncertain. Germline V lookup: CDR1 LGHNA, CDR2 YSLEER. The CDR3 has 16 residues. Trimming cost V 2 bases and J 0 bases, with 11 bases left between them.

In this sample, this clonotype turned up a few times. This chain links TRBV11-2 with TRBJ2-7; D may match TRBD1 or TRBD2 (6 bases each). The germline gives CDR1 SGHAT, CDR2 FQNNGV. V was pared by 2 bases and J by 2 bases, with 10 bases between. This CDR3 is 14 amino acids long. CDR3 residues: CASSLNGGPYEQYF. The DNA of the CDR3 is TGTGCCAGCAGCTTAAACGGGGGCCCCTACGAGCAGTACTTC.

A remark on this clonotype: A read error may be the cause here, since a much bigger clone is one base away. The J gene is TRBJ2-7, the V gene TRBV12-3 or TRBV12-4, with 7 nucleotides matching TRBD1. This CDR3 is 14 amino acids long. CDR3 loop: CTSSLGGENYEQYF. Here the CDR3 DNA reads TGTACCAGCAGTTTAGGGGGCGAAAACTACGAGCAGTACTTC.

The chain uses TRBV24-1 and TRBJ2-1; TRBD2 aligns across 9 bases. This CDR3 has 17 residues. V shed 0 bases and J 7 bases; nucleotides not matched to a gene: 9. CDR1 is KGHDR, CDR2 SFDVKD, per germline. DNA of the CDR3: TGTGCCACCAGTGATTTGCATGATAGCGGGAGTAGAAATGAGCAGTTCTTC. It codes for CATSDLHDSGSRNEQFF.

This chain uses TRBV10-3 with TRBJ2-1; tentative D call: TRBD2 (5 bases). Trimming cost V 5 bases and J 6 bases, with 17 bases left between them. The CDR3 sequence is 15 residues long. Looked up from germline, CDR1 is ENHRY and CDR2 is SYGVKD. Written as DNA, the CDR3 is TGTGCCATCAGTTCTAGGGAGAGGTCCCCCAATGAGCAGTTCTTC. Translating gives CAISSRERSPNEQFF.

The V gene is TRBV12-3 or TRBV12-4, the J gene TRBJ1-3; the D is unclear. The CDR3 extends over 15 amino acids. Trimming pared 8 bases from V and 0 bases from J, leaving 14 bases between. CDR3: CASRPDPPSGNTIYF. In DNA form, the CDR3 reads TGTGCCAGCCGACCTGATCCACCCTCTGGAAACACCATATATTTT.

This clonotype was detected only a few times. The chain employs TRBV25-1 and TRBJ2-1; unclear D gene. The CDR3 is made up of 13 amino acids. Germline lookup yields CDR1 MGHDK and CDR2 SYGVNS. The V and J ends lost 10 bases and 8 bases respectively, with 18 bases between them. In DNA form, the CDR3 reads TGTGCCACCCGTAGGGCTAATGGGGATGAGCAGTTCTTC. Encoded protein: CATRRANGDEQFF.

This clonotype was seen at least ten times. V gene TRBV10-3 combines with J gene TRBJ2-5; 8 bases line up with TRBD1. There are 13 residues in the CDR3. The J segment lost 1 base and the V segment lost 5 bases, leaving 0 bases of the junction unmatched. Germline values: CDR1 ENHRY, CDR2 SYGVKD. CDR3 loop: CAISTGGQETQYF. CDR3 nucleotide sequence: TGTGCCATCAGTACAGGGGGCCAAGAGACCCAGTACTTC.

The V gene is TRBV4-3, the J gene TRBJ2-3; D not resolved. Trimming took off 0 bases at V and 2 bases at J, with 6 bases between the two ends. This CDR3 is 14 amino acids long. The germline V gene has CDR1 LGHNA and CDR2 YSLEER. The CDR3 spells CASSQDWFTDTQYF. DNA of the CDR3: TGCGCCAGCAGCCAAGACTGGTTCACAGATACGCAGTATTTT.

CDR3 nucleotide sequence: TGTGCCAGCGTTAAGGGTAGGAACGACTACGAGCAGTACTTC. Its protein product is CASVKGRNDYEQYF. The chain couples TRBV6-5 to TRBJ2-7; D remains unclear. This CDR3 spans 14 amino acids. Deletions cut 8 bases from V and 3 bases from J, with 17 bases between. Germline V CDR1 and CDR2: MNHEY, SVGAGI.

This sequence joins TRBV5-4 and TRBJ2-5, with D unclear. V lost 2 bases, J lost 5 bases, and 7 bases lay in between. The CDR3 contains 12 residues. CDR1 and CDR2 from the germline V gene are SGHNT and YYREEE (reference sequence). For the CDR3, the DNA is TGTGCCAGCAGCTTAAGTTTTGAGACCCAGTACTTC. Translated: CASSLSFETQYF.

This clonotype appeared a few times. The chain employs TRBV5-1 and TRBJ2-7; D remains unclear. CDR3 length: 14 amino acids. V was cut by 0 bases and J by 0 bases, with 7 bases left in between. The germline gives CDR1 SGHRS, CDR2 YFSETQ. This CDR3 is CASSLGRLSYEQYF. The CDR3 DNA reads as TGCGCCAGCAGCTTGGGACGGCTCTCCTACGAGCAGTACTTC. Filled out from reference TRBV5-1 and TRBJ2-7, the complete variable domain reads KAGVTQTPRYLIKTRGQQVTLSCSPISGHRSVSWYQQTPGQGLQFLFEYFSETQRNKGNFPGRFSGRQFSNSRSEMNVSTLELGDSALYLCASSLGRLSYEQYFGPGTRLTVT.

This clonotype has only a few counts. V gene TRBV12-3 or TRBV12-4 combines with J gene TRBJ2-7; D is undetermined. The CDR3 length is 13 residues. Trimming stripped 6 bases from V and 4 bases from J, with 13 bases between. Here the CDR3 DNA reads TGTGCCAGCAGCTTCCTCGGAGAGTACGAGCAGTACTTC. Translating it yields CASSFLGEYEQYF.

This clonotype was seen a few times. V is TRBV6-5 and J is TRBJ2-6, with D uncertain. V dropped 2 bases and J dropped 0 bases, with 5 bases sitting between them. This CDR3 contains 15 residues. Germline-derived CDR1 and CDR2 are MNHEY and SVGAGI. The CDR3 sequence: CASSYASSGANVLTF. DNA of the CDR3: TGTGCCAGCAGTTACGCAAGCTCTGGGGCCAACGTCCTGACTTTC.

This chain joins TRBV20-1 and TRBJ2-5; the match to TRBD2 covers 7 bases. Germline V CDR1 and CDR2: DFQATT, SNEGSKA (reference sequence). The CDR3 is made up of 14 amino acids. V lost 3 bases, J lost 4 bases, and 8 bases stayed unmatched. CDR3 protein: CSARGPSGRETQYF. CDR3 nucleotides: TGCAGTGCTAGGGGCCCTAGCGGTAGAGAGACCCAGTACTTC.

The rearrangement uses TRBV12-3 or TRBV12-4 and TRBJ1-5; D is ambiguous. The CDR3 extends over 15 amino acids. The germline V and J ends were trimmed by 6 bases and 0 bases, with 12 bases remaining between them. The CDR3 DNA sequence: TGTGCCAGCAGCCCGACAAGTTATAGCAATCAGCCCCAGCATTTT. It is translated as CASSPTSYSNQPQHF.